The present entry profiles one T cell receptor beta chain with its context. Its antigen is currently unknown. The sample is drawn from a study of T cells in Graves' hyperthyroidism and ophthalmopathy. General study points: Ophthalmopathy stood apart from stable hyperthyroidism in a 13 V-J model.

The CDR3 is 14 amino acids. The germline gives CDR1 ENHRY, CDR2 SYGVKD. The junction had 2 bases not matched to a gene; V was cut back by 6 bases and J by 0 bases. Individuals with ophthalmopathy presented a Clinical Activity Score of at least 3, a NOSPECS grade of at least 4 and a duration under 3 months. Diagnoses were made from clinical symptoms, serum measures (thyroxine and TRAb), thyroid ultrasound and orbital computed tomography. The TCR beta CDR3 regions underwent amplification using RNA transcripts as the source. The HTBI primer set was used in a first-round RT-PCR of the TCR CDR3. TCRdb recomputed calls from the multiplex PCR reads with MiXCR, one row per CDR3 protein. The sample lists around 36,000 distinct CDR3 sequences, roughly half occurring once.

The gene calls are TRBV10-3 and TRBJ2-3, with 8 bases aligning to TRBD2. The sample taken for sequencing was blood. This TCR was recovered from a man aged 35 to 55 with Graves' ophthalmopathy. CDR3 DNA sequence: TGTGCCATCAGCGGGGGGGATAGCACAGATACGCAGTATTTT. Residues: CAISGGDSTDTQYF.